The 2 T cell receptor beta chains presented below share a single source sample, sequenced in a study of cytomegalovirus exposure and HLA in healthy donors. PCR used 60 Vbeta primers and 13 Jbeta primers. The table came from immunoSEQ multiplex PCR; TCRdb's copy has only in-frame clones and leaves some out. Found here are around 140,000 clones, around 72% of them singletons; the top ten hold over 4%. Specimen: PBMCs. The receptor set was obtained from a man aged 50 to 60 in good health and CMV-seropositive.

The rearrangement uses TRBV11-2 and TRBJ2-3; D not certain. CDR1 SGHAT and CDR2 FQNNGV come from the germline V gene. V dropped 5 bases and J dropped 7 bases, with 13 bases sitting between them. The CDR3 is 13 residues long. The CDR3 here is CASSPSPQYTQYF. CDR3 DNA sequence: TGTGCCAGCAGCCCCTCCCCACAGTATACGCAGTATTTT.

The chain employs TRBV2 and TRBJ1-4; TRBD1 might be the D (6 bases). CDR1 and CDR2 (germline): SNHLY, FYNNEI. The V end lost 8 bases, the J end lost 6 bases, and 19 bases lay between the germline ends. The CDR3 is 15 residues long. CDR3 sequence: CASSTQGLRDEKLFF. As DNA, the CDR3 is TGTGCCAGCTCTACGCAGGGGTTGAGAGATGAAAAACTGTTTTTT.